This T cell receptor beta chain was identified during a study of OX40 agonist ivuxolimab in advanced cancers. The wider study: Partial responses occurred in Three dose-escalation patients, one with hepatocellular carcinoma and two with cutaneous melanoma. Whole-study findings and limits: Those patients achieving a partial response at 0.1-3.0 mg/kg showed among the lowest clonal expansion. Doses of 0.1 to 3.0 mg/kg were accompanied by clonal expansion of CD4+ and CD8+ blood T cells by week 6.

Germline lookup yields CDR1 SEHNR and CDR2 FQNEAQ (reference sequence). The V end was cut by 1 base, the J end by 5 bases, with 5 bases between. The CDR3 is 12 residues long. Sequenced by immunoSEQ multiplex PCR; TCRdb stores in-frame clones only, minus some. This table holds 70,000 or so clones, roughly 84% found once. The count of this clone is one. No antigen is known for it. This chain connects TRBV7-9 to TRBJ1-2, with D unresolved. The origin of this receptor is an adult with an advanced solid tumor such as melanoma, head and neck, liver or kidney cancer. This specimen consisted of CD4+ or CD8+ T cells sorted from blood, obtained in a trial of the OX40 agonist ivuxolimab. The CDR3 is CASSLVEYGYTF. The CDR3 DNA sequence: TGTGCCAGCAGCTTAGTGGAGTATGGCTACACCTTC.